Given below is one T cell receptor (beta chain) in context. This entry comes from a study of CD8+ T cells in alopecia areata. Study background: Treated patients received oral tofacitinib, 5 to 10 mg twice daily. After 6 to 18 months of tofacitinib, follow-up continued 6 months off drug.

The CDR3 covers 12 residues. Germline V gives CDR1 SEHNR, CDR2 FQNEAQ (reference sequence). Sequencing relied on a cDNA template that was reverse transcribed from extracted RNA. This table comes from immunoSEQ multiplex PCR, and its TCRdb copy is limited to in-frame clones, with some not included. The sample consists of about 150,000 clones, less than 65% of them appearing once. The investigators collected lesional scalp punch biopsies and peripheral blood from alopecia areata patients. The chain couples TRBV7-9 to TRBJ1-1, with a weak D call TRBD1 (6 bases). This receptor was taken from a human donor with alopecia areata. The sample was CD8+ T cells sorted from blood, taken at week 0. The CDR3 DNA is TGTGCGGGGGGCGTAGGAATCACTGAAGCTTTCTTT. It yields the protein CAGGVGITEAFF.